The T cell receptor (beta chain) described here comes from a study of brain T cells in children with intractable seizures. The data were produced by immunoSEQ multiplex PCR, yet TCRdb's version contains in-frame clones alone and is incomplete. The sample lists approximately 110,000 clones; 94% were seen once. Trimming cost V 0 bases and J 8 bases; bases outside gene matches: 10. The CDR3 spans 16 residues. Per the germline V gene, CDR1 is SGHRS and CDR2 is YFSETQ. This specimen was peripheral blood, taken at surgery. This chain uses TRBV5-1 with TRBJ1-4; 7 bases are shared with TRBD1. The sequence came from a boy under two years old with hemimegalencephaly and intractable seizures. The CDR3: CASSLARDSTGEKLFF. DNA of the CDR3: TGCGCCAGCAGCTTGGCGCGGGACAGTACTGGAGAAAAACTGTTTTTT.